This T cell receptor beta chain was captured in a study of response to subunit inactivated influenza vaccine. From the RT-PCR reads, TCRdb called clonotypes with MiXCR, one entry per CDR3 protein. The sample has hundreds of thousands of distinct CDR3 sequences, less than 15% seen once. CDR1 is SQVTM, CDR2 ANQGSEA, per germline. This CDR3 is 14 amino acids long. The ends were cut back, 4 bases at V and 4 bases at J, with 16 bases in the middle. Sequenced here: PBMCs from blood, sampled around two weeks before vaccination. This clonotype was obtained from a man between 45 and 60 years old who received an inactivated influenza vaccine. The rearrangement uses TRBV29-1 and TRBJ2-5, with D maybe TRBD2 (6 bases). The CDR3 DNA follows: TGCAGCGTTGCGGAGGGGTCTTTTAGAGAGACCCAGTACTTC. Residues: CSVAEGSFRETQYF.